Included here is one TCR beta chain sequence, with context. This clonotype has at least ten counts. The clone's antigen remains unknown. No base-level quality is on record; no much larger clone is a single base apart. The data originate from a study of HIV-infected patients and healthy controls (dated by TCRdb to the mid-2010s). As for the study more broadly: The question the study tested was whether immune perturbation and reconstitution could be captured by deep TCR repertoire sequencing of small blood samples from HIV patients. The investigation overall reported the following: Unequal numbers of distinct sequences between patients and controls complicated comparisons, and size-matching overweighted rare events from HIV-infected data. HIV-associated CDR3s exhibited a significant reduction in frequency during therapy, whereas CMV-associated CDR3s exhibited no significant change, although the majority increased in frequency. By Jaccard index and by the count of highly shared sequences, healthy controls shared more CDR3s between individuals than HIV+ patients did. Compared with untreated HIV+ repertoires, healthy control repertoires had roughly threefold more distinct CDR3s and a higher Shannon diversity. Alpha-chain CDR3s from MAIT cells appeared at high frequency in healthy controls but were severely depleted in HIV+ repertoires. The use of whole blood limited sequencing depth and precluded separation of the dynamics of distinct T-cell subpopulations. The apparent post-therapy recovery of the Gini index in HIV-infected patients was not reproduced in size-matched repertoire data. The observed differences in diversity were not explained by the slight differences in age and sex profiles between the study cohorts. HLA typing of donors was not performed in the study. Mean usage differed significantly between HIV-infected patients and controls for eight alpha and eight beta V genes. Oligoclonality may be reflected in the significantly higher mean Gini indices of HIV-infected repertoires compared with controls. The pairing of alpha and beta chains was not determined in the samples. A major limit on how widely the findings apply, in the view of the authors, was that only sixteen HIV-infected individuals were processed.

500 to 550 ng RNA was reverse transcribed with SuperScript III using primers against the alpha and beta constant regions. Separate libraries for the alpha and beta chains were generated through chain-specific third strand synthesis that incorporated multiplexing indices. To avoid primer bias, the protocol used one single primer pair to amplify every rearrangement within a chain, and the protocol also attached molecular barcodes to each cDNA molecule. Purified cDNA was joined by T4 RNA Ligase 1 to a 5' RACE adapter carrying a random hexamer and the SP2 sequencing primer site. With slow temperature ramps used to favor optimal annealing, second strand synthesis was primed from the SP2 site with Phusion polymerase. Two random hexamer sequences, both added before amplification and joined together, made up the 12-nucleotide barcode of each molecule. An amplification PCR of about 24 cycles with P5s and P7 primers came after a short first PCR that had added P5 and P7 adapter elements plus a second index. A total of 27 PCR cycles were applied to the libraries, which were quantified on a Qubit, sized on a Bioanalyzer, and diluted to roughly 4 nM. Sequencing of the normalized libraries was performed on an Illumina MiSeq with 2 x 250 paired-end kits. Reverse transcription reactions were cleaned up on MinElute columns and eluted into approximately 10 ul Tris-Cl. Adapter ligations ran for roughly 21 hours at 16 degrees C and were afterwards cleaned with AMPure XP beads at a 1:1 ratio. Regarding the original processing steps: Demultiplexed FASTQ files were processed with a modified Decombinator by which V, J, insert and barcode information was output. Any sequence that shared a barcode yet differed from the dominant sequence was discarded as an error, and the number of original cDNA molecules was estimated by counting barcodes clustered at Levenshtein distance 3. For downstream analyses, the R packages ineq, vegan, igraph and RCytoscape were used, along with IMGT nomenclature and CDR3 definitions. V gene usage was calculated across distinct sequences, with every TCR tallied a single time to avoid skew from clonal expansion. Whenever two unique CDR3 amino acid sequences within a donor differed by a single Levenshtein edit, similarity networks linked them. Published HIV-specific CDR3s (roughly 90 alpha, 600 to 900 beta) and CMV-specific CDR3s (roughly 13 alpha, some 230 beta) were assembled and queried against the repertoires. Random subsampling to size-matched repertoires showed patients' decreased diversity was not caused by their lower sequence numbers. The public reads were reanalyzed by TCRdb: fastp trimming at Q25, MiXCR alignment, in-frame beta chains only. Each entry merges the rows of one CDR3 protein and shows their most common DNA and genes. The V and J calls come from TCRdb's annotation, not from the publication. The sample table contains around 16,000 distinct CDR3 sequences; only one count was recorded for under 10% of them. Together, the top ten hold roughly 5% of the sample.

Since whole blood was used without any cell fractionation, the repertoire reflected all peripheral T cells in unsorted form. Ten uninfected healthy donors were sampled as controls, and about 40% of these ten donors were sampled twice about 12 weeks apart. A roughly 2.5 ml sample of peripheral blood was drawn into Tempus tubes for RNA extraction. The TURBO-DNase kit was used to remove leftover genomic DNA, and GLOBINclear was used to deplete globin mRNA. Including the terminal cysteine and phenylalanine, the CDR3 comprises 15 residues. Only the CDR3 part of the read is kept: 45 bases, read in frame from the first base. V loses 0 bases, J loses 3 bases, and the germline ends lie 7 bases apart. The germline V gene encodes CDR1 SGHRS and CDR2 YFSETQ.

The specimen was blood. This sequence was found in an adult in good health. The chain is encoded by TRBV5-1 joined to TRBJ1-6; the D gene cannot be resolved reliably. CDR3 sequence: CASSLDEGYNSPLHF. The nucleotide sequence is TGCGCCAGCAGCTTGGATGAGGGCTATAATTCACCCCTCCACTTT.